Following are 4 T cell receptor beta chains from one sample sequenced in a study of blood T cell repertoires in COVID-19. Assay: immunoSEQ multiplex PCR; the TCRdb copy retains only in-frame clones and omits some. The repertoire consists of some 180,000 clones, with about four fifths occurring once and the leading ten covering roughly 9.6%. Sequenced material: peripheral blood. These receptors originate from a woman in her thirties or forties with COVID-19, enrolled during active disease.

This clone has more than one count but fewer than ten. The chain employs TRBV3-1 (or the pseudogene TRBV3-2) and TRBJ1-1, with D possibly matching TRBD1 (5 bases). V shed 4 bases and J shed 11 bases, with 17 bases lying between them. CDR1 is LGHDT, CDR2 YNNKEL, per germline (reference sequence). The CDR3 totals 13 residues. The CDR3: CASSPGDGLNAFF. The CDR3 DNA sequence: TGTGCCAGCAGCCCGGGGGACGGCTTGAACGCTTTCTTT.

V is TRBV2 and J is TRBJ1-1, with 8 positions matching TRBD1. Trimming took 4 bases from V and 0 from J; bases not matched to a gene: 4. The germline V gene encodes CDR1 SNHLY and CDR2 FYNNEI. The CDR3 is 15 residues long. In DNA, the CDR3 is TGTGCCAGCAGTGGAAGGACAGGGTTGAACACTGAAGCTTTCTTT. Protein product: CASSGRTGLNTEAFF.

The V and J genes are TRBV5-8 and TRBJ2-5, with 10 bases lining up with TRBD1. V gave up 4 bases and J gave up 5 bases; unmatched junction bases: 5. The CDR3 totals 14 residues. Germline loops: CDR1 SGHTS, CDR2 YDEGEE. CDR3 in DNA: TGTGCCAGCAGCCCAGGACAGGGGGGGGAGACCCAGTACTTC. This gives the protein CASSPGQGGETQYF.

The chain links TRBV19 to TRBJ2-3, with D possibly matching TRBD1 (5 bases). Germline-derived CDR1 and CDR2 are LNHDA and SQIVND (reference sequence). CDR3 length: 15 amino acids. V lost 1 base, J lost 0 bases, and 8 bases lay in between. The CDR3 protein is CASSIGGYSTDTQYF. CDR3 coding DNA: TGTGCCAGTAGTATAGGGGGCTACAGCACAGATACGCAGTATTTT.